This note documents a single T cell receptor beta chain sequence. No antigen is known for it. This may stem from a read error, because a much larger clone lies one nucleotide away. The sample originates from a study of blood T cells in healthy people across ages. Regarding the study as a whole: Researchers report that TCR beta diversity correlated strongly with naive T cell percentage. Expanded clonotype shifts may have been confounded, as the donors had an unknown CMV status. Diversity figures derived from one million T cells were judged to underestimate the true value.

Trimming took off 7 bases at V and 6 bases at J, with 9 bases between the two ends. CDR1 is SQVTM and CDR2 is ANQGSEA in the germline V gene. The CDR3 loop spans 11 amino acids. Caucasian, healthy and from Russia, the donors were aged between roughly 6 and 95. PCR was performed a second time for roughly 7 to 12 cycles using a sample-barcoded 5' primer and a J-beta primer mix. TCRdb called the 5' RACE reads again in MiXCR, with one record for every CDR3 protein. The sample lists roughly 1,500,000 distinct CDR3 sequences, about 43% occurring once. The J gene is TRBJ1-4, the V gene TRBV29-1; possible D gene TRBD1, 5 bases. This clonotype originated in a woman younger than 35 in good health. Sequencing was done on a sample of blood. The CDR3 sequence is CSAGGDEKLFF. The CDR3 DNA reads TGCAGCGCGGGGGGAGATGAAAAACTGTTTTTT.